The next 21 T cell receptor beta chains were all read from a single sample in a study of neoadjuvant anti-PD-1 for oral cavity cancer (dated by TCRdb to the early 2020s). The library was prepared using the immunoSEQ multiplex PCR assay. Entries here come from immuneACCESS through TCRdb and include only in-frame sequences with V and J called. Some clones fail to appear in such tables; in the studies checked, an unresolved V gene covers under half of the shortfall, and the cause of the remainder is unknown. The sample table records roughly 36,000 clones; about 36% of these occur just once. The ten largest account for approximately 15% of the sample. The time point label, as the study defines it: after neoadjuvant nivolumab, at surgical resection. Specimen: tumor tissue, collected after nivolumab (anti-PD-1) treatment. The receptors stem from a person aged 40 to 85 with oral cavity squamous cell carcinoma.

This clone occurred a few times. The rearrangement links TRBV27 to TRBJ2-1; 7 bases map to TRBD2. The junction had 12 bases not matched to a gene; V was cut back by 7 bases and J by 0 bases. The CDR3 has 17 residues. From germline, CDR1 is MNHEY and CDR2 SMNVEV (reference sequence). The DNA of the CDR3 is TGTGCCAGCACAGTGGGGGGGACCATCTCCTCCTACAATGAGCAGTTCTTC. It translates to CASTVGGTISSYNEQFF.

This clone has a handful of counts. This chain connects TRBV28 to TRBJ2-3; weak D call: TRBD2 (6 bases). CDR3 length equals 13 residues. V was cut by 9 bases and J by 0 bases, with 10 bases left in between. CDR1 and CDR2 from the germline V gene are MDHEN and SYDVKM. The CDR3 DNA reads as TGTGCCAGTTGCGGGATTAGCACAGATACGCAGTATTTT. Translating it yields CASCGISTDTQYF.

This clone is judged medium-sized. The chain carries TRBV5-1 and TRBJ1-5; D is possibly TRBD1 (5 bases). The CDR3 extends over 13 amino acids. Trimming left V 0 bases short and J 5 bases short, with 6 bases between. CDR1 and CDR2 (germline): SGHRS, YFSETQ. In DNA form, the CDR3 reads TGCGCCAGCAGCTTGGGGGGGGATCAGCCCCAGCATTTT. It is translated as CASSLGGDQPQHF.

This clone was observed at least ten times. V usage is TRBV5-1 and J usage is TRBJ1-2; D gene uncertain. Germline CDR1 reads SGHRS; CDR2 reads YFSETQ. The germline V and J ends were trimmed by 4 bases and 6 bases, with 10 bases remaining between them. The CDR3 runs 12 residues. The chain's CDR3 is CASSATTDGYTF. The CDR3 bases are TGCGCCAGCAGCGCTACCACGGATGGCTACACCTTC.

In this sample, this clone turned up a few times. The chain carries TRBV7-9 and TRBJ1-2, with D uncertain. From germline, CDR1 is SEHNR and CDR2 FQNEAQ (reference sequence). The CDR3 spans 13 residues. Between the trimmed V and J ends, which lost 2 bases and 0 bases, there was a span of 4 bases. CDR3: CASSLNTNYGYTF. The CDR3 coding sequence is TGTGCCAGCAGCTTAAACACTAACTATGGCTACACCTTC.

The table lists this clone with many counts. The rearrangement uses TRBV30 and TRBJ1-2, with TRBD1 as a possible D gene (5 bases). CDR1 GTSNPN and CDR2 SVGIG come from the germline V gene (reference sequence). The CDR3 is 14 amino acids. V was clipped by 0 bases and J by 5 bases, with 13 bases between them. This CDR3 is CAWSVAGRPYGYTF. In nucleotides, the CDR3 is TGTGCCTGGAGTGTCGCAGGGAGGCCTTATGGCTACACCTTC.

CDR3 in amino acids: CASSLPGVEVYEQYF. In DNA form, the CDR3 reads TGTGCCAGCAGCTTGCCCGGAGTTGAGGTCTACGAGCAGTACTTC. The rearrangement links TRBV7-9 to TRBJ2-7; D remains unclear. Trimming pared 3 bases from V and 3 bases from J, leaving 15 bases between. The CDR3 totals 15 residues. Per germline, CDR1 SEHNR and CDR2 FQNEAQ (reference sequence).

This clone has only a few counts. The DNA of the CDR3 is TGCGCCAGCAGCTTGGGAGATAGCCAGGGGGCGACCTATGGCTACACCTTC. It translates to CASSLGDSQGATYGYTF. This chain links TRBV5-1 with TRBJ1-2; 8 bases map to TRBD1. The CDR3 consists of 17 residues. Germline lookup yields CDR1 SGHRS and CDR2 YFSETQ. Trimming took 0 bases from V and 4 from J; bases not matched to a gene: 11. Full variable domain (rest looked up from reference TRBV5-1 and TRBJ1-2): KAGVTQTPRYLIKTRGQQVTLSCSPISGHRSVSWYQQTPGQGLQFLFEYFSETQRNKGNFPGRFSGRQFSNSRSEMNVSTLELGDSALYLCASSLGDSQGATYGYTFGSGTRLTVV.

This sequence joins TRBV29-1 and TRBJ2-5; a possible D gene is TRBD1 (6 bases). Per the germline V gene, CDR1 is SQVTM and CDR2 is ANQGSEA. The V gene lost 6 bases and the J gene lost 5 bases, with 13 bases spanning the gap. The CDR3 runs 12 residues. This CDR3 reads CSVNRDGETQYF. Here the CDR3 DNA reads TGCAGCGTAAACAGGGATGGGGAGACCCAGTACTTC.

J is TRBJ1-1 and V is TRBV27; D is unclear. The length of the CDR3 is 14 residues. Trimming pared 4 bases from V and 0 bases from J, leaving 9 bases between. CDR1 and CDR2 (germline): MNHEY, SMNVEV (reference sequence). The CDR3 protein is CASSSQPMNTEAFF. CDR3 DNA: TGTGCCAGCAGTTCCCAGCCCATGAACACTGAAGCTTTCTTT.

The J gene is TRBJ1-2, the V gene TRBV28; TRBD1 matches 7 bases. Trimming removed 5 bases from V and 4 bases from J; junction bases left unmatched: 1. Germline V gene sequence: CDR1 MDHEN, CDR2 SYDVKM. The CDR3 runs to 12 residues. The CDR3 sequence: CASSNRGYGYTF. CDR3 nucleotides: TGTGCCAGCAGTAACAGGGGCTATGGCTACACCTTC.

The rearrangement links TRBV6-1 to TRBJ1-2; 9 nucleotides line up with TRBD1. The V gene end was trimmed by 6 bases and the J gene end by 1 base; junction bases not matched to a gene: 3. Germline lookup yields CDR1 MNHNS and CDR2 SASEGT. This CDR3 is built from 14 residues. This CDR3 is CASRGQGGNYGYTF. The CDR3 bases are TGTGCCAGCAGGGGACAGGGAGGTAACTATGGCTACACCTTC.

This clone has at least ten counts. The V and J genes are TRBV27 and TRBJ2-7; D call uncertain. The V and J ends lost 2 bases and 2 bases respectively, with 7 bases between them. The germline V gene has CDR1 MNHEY and CDR2 SMNVEV (reference sequence). This CDR3 is built from 13 residues. In DNA form, the CDR3 reads TGTGCCAGCAGTTTAGGCAGGACCTACGAGCAGTACTTC. It is translated as CASSLGRTYEQYF.

This clone turned up a few times. This sequence joins TRBV2 and TRBJ2-2; tentative D call: TRBD2 (6 bases). Trimming took 3 bases from V and 4 from J, leaving 12 bases between them. Germline CDR1 SNHLY, CDR2 FYNNEI. The CDR3 totals 15 residues. This chain's CDR3 is CASSEFFSGTGELFF. The CDR3 nucleotides read TGTGCCAGCAGTGAGTTTTTTAGCGGCACCGGGGAGCTGTTTTTT.

This clone has at least ten counts. This chain joins TRBV7-9 and TRBJ1-2; D is unclear. This CDR3 is built from 17 residues. The germline CDR1 and CDR2 sequences are SEHNR and FQNEAQ (reference sequence). Trimming pared 5 bases from V and 1 base from J, leaving 20 bases between. Written as DNA, the CDR3 is TGTGCCAGCAGCCACCCGTTGGTGGACGGATATAACTATGGCTACACCTTC. Encoded protein: CASSHPLVDGYNYGYTF.

The rearrangement joins TRBV5-1 to TRBJ2-1; D gene ambiguous. The CDR3 has 13 amino acids. The V gene's germline CDR1 is SGHRS and CDR2 YFSETQ. V lost 4 bases, J lost 8 bases, and 13 bases lay in between. CDR3: CASSHYGPDEQFF. The CDR3 coding sequence is TGCGCCAGCAGCCATTACGGACCCGATGAGCAGTTCTTC.

This clone was observed a handful of times. The chain recombines TRBV4-2 with TRBJ2-7; TRBD2 aligns across 10 bases. The CDR3 is 17 residues long. After removal of 0 bases from V and 3 bases from J, the junction contained 8 bases not matched to a gene. Germline values: CDR1 LGHNA, CDR2 YNFKEQ. CDR3 residues: CASSQDPTSGASYEQYF. Here the CDR3 DNA reads TGTGCCAGCAGCCAAGATCCTACTAGCGGGGCAAGCTACGAGCAGTACTTC.

V usage is TRBV14 and J usage is TRBJ2-7; D not resolved. V dropped 6 bases and J dropped 1 base, with 16 bases sitting between them. The CDR3 is 15 residues long. The germline V gene encodes CDR1 SGHDN and CDR2 FVKESK. CDR3 sequence reads: CASSTLDDGSYEQYF. CDR3 DNA sequence: TGTGCCAGCAGTACATTGGACGACGGGTCCTACGAGCAGTACTTC.

The V call is TRBV27, the J call TRBJ2-1; maybe TRBD1 (6 bases). V was shortened by 3 bases and J by 1 base, with 10 bases between the two germline ends. Germline CDR1 and CDR2: MNHEY and SMNVEV (reference sequence). The CDR3 contains 15 residues. The CDR3 nucleotides read TGTGCCAGCAGTTTGACAGGACTTTCCTACAATGAGCAGTTCTTC. Residues: CASSLTGLSYNEQFF.

By share of the sample, this clone is medium-sized. The V gene is TRBV7-9, the J gene TRBJ2-5, with 7 positions matching TRBD2. The ends lost 6 bases at V and 7 bases at J; junction bases unmatched: 5. The CDR3 consists of 12 residues. CDR1 is SEHNR, CDR2 FQNEAQ, per germline (reference sequence). The CDR3 loop reads CASSPGLPTQYF. DNA of the CDR3: TGTGCCAGCAGTCCGGGACTACCGACCCAGTACTTC.

The chain links TRBV5-4 to TRBJ2-7; TRBD1 agrees at 8 bases. The CDR3 has 17 amino acids. Germline V gene lookup returns CDR1 SGHNT and CDR2 YYREEE (reference sequence). V gave up 0 bases and J gave up 2 bases; unmatched junction bases: 10. The CDR3 DNA reads TGTGCCAGCAGCTTGGTACAGGGACAGGCGTTACCCTACGAGCAGTACTTC. This encodes CASSLVQGQALPYEQYF.